Detailed here is one TCR beta chain. The target antigen is unknown. Libraries were prepared by immunoSEQ multiplex PCR; TCRdb keeps only in-frame clonotypes and omits some of them. The repertoire holds under 150,000 clones, with about nine tenths as singletons. Germline CDR1 is SQVTM and CDR2 is ANQGSEA. V was cut by 4 bases and J by 1 base, with 7 bases left in between. CDR3 size: 12 residues. This record belongs to a study of T cell responses to AZD1222 COVID-19 vaccine. The study, taken as a whole, reports: At study baseline, merely five or six AZD1222 recipients were seropositive. Spike-spanning, vaccine-associated CD4 TCRs were dominant at 160-218 and 743-854.

The TCR originated in an adult in good health. The sample was peripheral blood, taken on day 0 of AZD1222 vaccination. The genes are TRBV29-1 and TRBJ1-1; no firm D call. The chain's CDR3 is CSVVGTNTEAFF. The CDR3 DNA is TGCAGCGTTGTCGGTACGAACACTGAAGCTTTCTTT. The whole variable domain, remainder taken from reference TRBV29-1 and TRBJ1-1, is SAVISQKPSRDICQRGTSLTIQCQVDSQVTMMFWYRQQPGQSLTLIATANQGSEATYESGFVIDKFPISRPNLTFSTLTVSNMSPEDSSIYLCSVVGTNTEAFFGQGTRLTVV.